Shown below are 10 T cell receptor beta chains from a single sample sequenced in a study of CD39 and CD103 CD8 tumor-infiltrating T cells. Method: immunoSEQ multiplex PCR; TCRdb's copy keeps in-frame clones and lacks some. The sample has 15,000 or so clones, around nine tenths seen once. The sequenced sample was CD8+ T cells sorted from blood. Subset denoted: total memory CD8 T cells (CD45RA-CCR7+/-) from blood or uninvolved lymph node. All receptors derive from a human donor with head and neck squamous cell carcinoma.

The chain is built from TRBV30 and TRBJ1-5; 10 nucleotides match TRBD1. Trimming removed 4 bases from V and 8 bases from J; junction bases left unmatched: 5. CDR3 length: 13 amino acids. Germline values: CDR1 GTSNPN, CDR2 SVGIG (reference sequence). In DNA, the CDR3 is TGTGCCTGGAAAGACAGGGGGCAGGAGCCCCAGCATTTT. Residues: CAWKDRGQEPQHF. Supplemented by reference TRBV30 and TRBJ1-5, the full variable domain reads SQTIHQWPATLVQPVGSPLSLECTVEGTSNPNLYWYRQAAGRGLQLLFYSVGIGQISSEVPQNLSASRPQDRQFILSSKKLLLSDSGFYLCAWKDRGQEPQHFGDGTRLSIL.

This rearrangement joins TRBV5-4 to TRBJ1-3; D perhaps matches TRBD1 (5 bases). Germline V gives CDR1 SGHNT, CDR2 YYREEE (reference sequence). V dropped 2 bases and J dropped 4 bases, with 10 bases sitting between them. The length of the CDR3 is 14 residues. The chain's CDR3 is CASSLWGSGNTIYF. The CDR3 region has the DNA TGTGCCAGCAGCTTATGGGGCTCCGGAAACACCATATATTTT.

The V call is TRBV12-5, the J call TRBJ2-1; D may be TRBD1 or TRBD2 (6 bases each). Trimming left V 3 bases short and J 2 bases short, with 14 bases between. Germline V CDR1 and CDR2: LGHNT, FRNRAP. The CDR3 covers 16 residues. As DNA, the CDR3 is TGTGCTAGTGGTTTAGGGGGGCTTGGGGCCTACAATGAGCAGTTCTTC. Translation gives CASGLGGLGAYNEQFF.

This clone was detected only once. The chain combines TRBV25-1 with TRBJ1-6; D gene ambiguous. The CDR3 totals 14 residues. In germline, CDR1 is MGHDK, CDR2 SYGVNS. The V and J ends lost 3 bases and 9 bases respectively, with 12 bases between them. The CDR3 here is CASSDYFNISPLHF. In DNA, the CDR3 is TGTGCCAGCAGTGATTATTTTAATATTTCACCCCTCCACTTT.

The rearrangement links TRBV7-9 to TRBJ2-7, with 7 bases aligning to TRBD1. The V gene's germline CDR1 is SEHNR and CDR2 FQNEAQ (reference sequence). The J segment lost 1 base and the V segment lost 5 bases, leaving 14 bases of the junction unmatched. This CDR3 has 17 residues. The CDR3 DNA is TGTGCCAGCAGCCAGAGTTTGGGACAGCCCATGTCCTACGAGCAGTACTTC. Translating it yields CASSQSLGQPMSYEQYF. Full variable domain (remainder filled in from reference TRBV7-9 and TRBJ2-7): DTGVSQNPRHKITKRGQNVTFRCDPISEHNRLYWYRQTLGQGPEFLTYFQNEAQLEKSRLLSDRFSAERPKGSFSTLEIQRTEQGDSAMYLCASSQSLGQPMSYEQYFGPGTRLTVT.

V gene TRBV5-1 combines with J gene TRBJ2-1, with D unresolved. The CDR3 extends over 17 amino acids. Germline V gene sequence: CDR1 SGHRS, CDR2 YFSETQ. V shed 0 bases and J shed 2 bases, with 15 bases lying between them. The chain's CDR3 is CASSLGSGRVPYNEQFF. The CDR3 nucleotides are TGCGCCAGCAGCTTGGGATCAGGAAGGGTCCCCTACAATGAGCAGTTCTTC.

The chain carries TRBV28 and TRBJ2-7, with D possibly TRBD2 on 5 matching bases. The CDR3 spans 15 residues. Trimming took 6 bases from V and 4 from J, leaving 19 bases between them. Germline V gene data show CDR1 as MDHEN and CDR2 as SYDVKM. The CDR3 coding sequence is TGTGCCAGCAGCTCGCGAGGACTGGGAAGGTACGAGCAGTACTTC. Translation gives CASSSRGLGRYEQYF.

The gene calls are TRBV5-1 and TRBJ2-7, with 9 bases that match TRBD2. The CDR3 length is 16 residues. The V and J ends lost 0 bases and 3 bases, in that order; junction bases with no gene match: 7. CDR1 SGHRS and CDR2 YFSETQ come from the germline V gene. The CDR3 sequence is CASSLVRPAGGYEQYF. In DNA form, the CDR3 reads TGCGCCAGCAGCTTGGTTCGCCCAGCGGGGGGCTACGAGCAGTACTTC.

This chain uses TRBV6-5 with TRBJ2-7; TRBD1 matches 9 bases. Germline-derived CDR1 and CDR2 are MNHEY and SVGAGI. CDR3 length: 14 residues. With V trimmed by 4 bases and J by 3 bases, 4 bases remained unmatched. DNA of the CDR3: TGTGCCAGCAGTTTGGGACAGGGTTACTACGAGCAGTACTTC. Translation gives CASSLGQGYYEQYF.

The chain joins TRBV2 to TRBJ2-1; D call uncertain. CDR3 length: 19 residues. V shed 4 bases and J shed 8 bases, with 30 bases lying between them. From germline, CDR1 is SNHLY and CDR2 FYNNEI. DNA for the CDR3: TGTGCCAGCAGTGCCGGAAGCCGGATCCGGGCCCACCTCGATGATGAGCAGTTCTTC. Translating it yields CASSAGSRIRAHLDDEQFF.